These 15 T cell receptor beta chains were sequenced from one sample in a study of blood T cell repertoires in COVID-19. The protocol was immunoSEQ multiplex PCR, while the TCRdb copy is restricted to in-frame clones and leaves out a portion. The sample has a few hundred thousand clones; 91% are singletons. The sample taken for sequencing was peripheral blood. These receptors originate from a person in their late teens or twenties with COVID-19, enrolled during active disease.

The chain couples TRBV7-9 to TRBJ2-1; 9 nucleotides agree with TRBD2. Germline values: CDR1 SEHNR, CDR2 FQNEAQ (reference sequence). The trim removed 3 bases at V and 5 bases at J, leaving 8 bases unmatched. The CDR3 has 16 residues. CDR3 bases: TGTGCCAGCAGCTTCCCCCCAGCTAGCGGGGACAATGAGCAGTTCTTC. Translation: CASSFPPASGDNEQFF.

The V and J genes are TRBV15 and TRBJ2-5, with D perhaps TRBD2 (5 bases). Germline CDR1 LNHNV, CDR2 YYDKDF (reference sequence). V shed 1 base and J shed 1 base, with 7 bases lying between them. The CDR3 has 14 amino acids. CDR3 sequence reads: CATSRGETQETQYF. The CDR3 region has the DNA TGTGCCACCAGCAGAGGGGAGACCCAAGAGACCCAGTACTTC. Based on the CDR3 plus reference TRBV15 and TRBJ2-5, the full variable domain is DAMVIQNPRYQVTQFGKPVTLSCSQTLNHNVMYWYQQKSSQAPKLLFHYYDKDFNNEADTPDNFQSRRPNTSFCFLDIRSPGLGDTAMYLCATSRGETQETQYFGPGTRLLVL.

The chain links TRBV7-2 to TRBJ1-2; 8 positions agree with TRBD1. This CDR3 is built from 12 residues. J gave up 13 bases and V 3 bases, and 7 bases lay outside the gene matches. Germline CDR1 and CDR2: SGHTA and FQGNSA. The CDR3 region has the DNA TGTGCCAGCAGCTTGGACAGGGTACTATCCACCTTC. Its protein product is CASSLDRVLSTF.

This clone was observed a few times. CDR3 amino acids: CASSYYGGNEQFF. Written as DNA, the CDR3 is TGTGCCAGCAGTTACTACGGGGGGAATGAGCAGTTCTTC. V usage is TRBV6-2 or TRBV6-3 and J usage is TRBJ2-1; TRBD2 aligns across 7 bases. The V gene's germline CDR1 is MNHEY and CDR2 SVGEGT. The CDR3 sequence is 13 residues long. Trimming cost V 1 base and J 7 bases; bases outside gene matches: 1.

This chain joins TRBV5-1 and TRBJ1-2; TRBD1 agrees at 7 bases. Germline-derived CDR1 and CDR2 are SGHRS and YFSETQ. CDR3 length equals 14 residues. The junction had 0 bases not matched to a gene; V was cut back by 0 bases and J by 1 base. Here the CDR3 DNA reads TGCGCCAGCAGCTTGGGACAGGGTAACTATGGCTACACCTTC. It yields the protein CASSLGQGNYGYTF.

Details on this clone: One end of the junction does not line up with germline, which may come from a read error. The V and J genes are TRBV5-1 and TRBJ2-7, with D perhaps matching TRBD1 (6 bases). The CDR3 spans 14 residues. Germline-derived CDR1 and CDR2 are SGHRS and YFSETQ. The CDR3 sequence is CASSPGEKRQAPSF. CDR3 in DNA: TGCGCCAGCAGCCCAGGAGAAAAAAGACAGGCCCCAAGCTTC.

This chain connects TRBV19 to TRBJ1-5, with D perhaps matching TRBD1 (5 bases). The germline CDR1 and CDR2 sequences are LNHDA and SQIVND (reference sequence). CDR3 size: 15 residues. V lost 2 bases to trimming and J lost 0 bases, with 8 bases between them. The chain's CDR3 is CASSIYTGSNQPQHF. In DNA, the CDR3 is TGTGCCAGTAGTATATATACAGGTAGCAATCAGCCCCAGCATTTT.

The V and J genes are TRBV28 and TRBJ2-1; TRBD1 matches 10 bases. The V gene end was trimmed by 5 bases and the J gene end by 8 bases; junction bases not matched to a gene: 6. This CDR3 is 14 amino acids long. Germline V gives CDR1 MDHEN, CDR2 SYDVKM. CDR3 sequence: CASSTGQGTDEQFF. CDR3 nucleotides: TGTGCCAGCAGTACGGGACAGGGGACAGATGAGCAGTTCTTC.

The gene calls are TRBV7-8 and TRBJ1-4; D is uncertain. This CDR3 contains 17 residues. V was cut by 8 bases and J by 0 bases, with 19 bases left in between. Germline V gene lookup returns CDR1 SGHVS and CDR2 FQNEAQ. CDR3 bases: TGTGCCAGCTGTCAATTAGCTGTTGGTGCAACTAATGAAAAACTGTTTTTT. Its translation: CASCQLAVGATNEKLFF.

The chain joins TRBV29-1 to TRBJ2-1; D is uncertain. Trimming stripped 4 bases from V and 5 bases from J, with 12 bases between. The CDR3 covers 13 residues. Per germline, CDR1 SQVTM and CDR2 ANQGSEA. The CDR3 region is CSVVPEEHNEQFF. CDR3 sequence (DNA): TGCAGCGTTGTCCCAGAGGAGCACAATGAGCAGTTCTTC.

This chain connects TRBV24-1 to TRBJ2-6; the D is unclear. Germline loops: CDR1 KGHDR, CDR2 SFDVKD. The V end was cut by 5 bases, the J end by 0 bases, with 7 bases between. This CDR3 has 15 residues. CDR3 DNA: TGTGCCACCAGTGCCAGGTCCTCTGGGGCCAACGTCCTGACTTTC. This encodes CATSARSSGANVLTF.

The V gene is TRBV6-1, the J gene TRBJ2-5; no reliable D call. There are 15 residues in the CDR3. V lost 1 base and J lost 2, with 11 bases in between. Per germline, CDR1 MNHNS and CDR2 SASEGT. CDR3 protein: CASSEVRTGQETQYF. CDR3 nucleotide sequence: TGTGCCAGCAGTGAAGTGCGTACGGGTCAAGAGACCCAGTACTTC.

The chain has TRBV7-3 and TRBJ1-1; D gene uncertain. The CDR3 sequence is 16 residues long. V lost 2 bases to trimming and J lost 1 base, with 14 bases between them. Germline CDR1 is SGHTA and CDR2 is FQGTGA. The CDR3 region has the DNA TGTGCCAGCAGCTTACCCGGGGTGGTTGAGAACACTGAAGCTTTCTTT. It translates to CASSLPGVVENTEAFF.

This clone was detected once. V and J are TRBV6-2 or TRBV6-3 and TRBJ1-5, with TRBD1 identical over 7 bases. The CDR3 sequence is 17 residues long. CDR1 is MNHEY, CDR2 SVGEGT, per germline. J lost 6 bases, V lost 2 bases, and 13 bases had no gene match. The CDR3 region is CASSYASQGIRRQPQHF. The CDR3 DNA is TGTGCCAGCAGTTACGCCTCACAGGGGATAAGGCGTCAGCCCCAGCATTTT.

This clone was recorded a few times. This chain links TRBV6-5 with TRBJ1-1, with D possibly TRBD1 on 5 matching bases. Looked up from germline, CDR1 is MNHEY and CDR2 is SVGAGI. The germline V and J ends were trimmed by 6 bases and 0 bases, with 14 bases remaining between them. There are 15 residues in the CDR3. Here the CDR3 reads CASRRAGRVNTEAFF. CDR3 in DNA: TGTGCCAGCAGGAGGGCGGGACGGGTGAACACTGAAGCTTTCTTT.